This T cell receptor beta chain was sequenced in a study of radiotherapy plus CTLA-4 blockade in lung cancer (dated by TCRdb to about 2018). Context from the whole study: Objective responses occurred in 18% of enrolled patients, and 30% to 35% achieved disease control.

In the case of this clone: No cognate antigen has been identified for it. Base qualities are not recorded, but no much larger clone differs from it by a single base.

In this study, focal radiation therapy paired with CTLA-4 blockade (ipilimumab) was tested in patients who had chemo-refractory metastatic non-small-cell lung cancer. CDR3 length: 16 amino acids, cysteine to phenylalanine. Only the CDR3 part of the read is kept: 48 bases, read in frame from the first base. V and J are trimmed by 4 bases and 3 bases, and the gene matches miss 9 bases of the junction. Via the germline V gene, CDR1 is SGDLS and CDR2 YYNGEE. Libraries came from the immunoSEQ multiplex PCR assay. TCRdb took over this immuneACCESS table, retaining in-frame rearrangements with V and J assigned. Such tables are incomplete; in checked studies, under half of the missing clones stem from an unresolved V gene, and the remainder is unexplained. This sample has some 70,000 clones in its table, and approximately 82% of those were observed once. In total, the top ten clones hold approximately 4.1% of the sample.

Overall study outcomes, separate from this receptor: Early dynamic changes in blood T cell clones, together with increased serum interferon-beta after radiation, were reported as the strongest predictors of response. After treatment with radiotherapy and ipilimumab, TCR clones that came from tumors expanded in the peripheral blood.

The V gene is TRBV9 and the J gene is TRBJ2-7; 11 bases in the junction line up with TRBD2. The sample in question was peripheral blood, obtained from a patient treated with radiotherapy plus ipilimumab. This clonotype was sampled from a human donor with non-small cell lung cancer who had a partial response to radiotherapy plus ipilimumab. The CDR3 amino acid sequence is: CASSLTSGGRNYEQYF. The sequenced DNA is TGTGCCAGCAGCCTTACTAGCGGGGGAAGAAACTACGAGCAGTACTTC.